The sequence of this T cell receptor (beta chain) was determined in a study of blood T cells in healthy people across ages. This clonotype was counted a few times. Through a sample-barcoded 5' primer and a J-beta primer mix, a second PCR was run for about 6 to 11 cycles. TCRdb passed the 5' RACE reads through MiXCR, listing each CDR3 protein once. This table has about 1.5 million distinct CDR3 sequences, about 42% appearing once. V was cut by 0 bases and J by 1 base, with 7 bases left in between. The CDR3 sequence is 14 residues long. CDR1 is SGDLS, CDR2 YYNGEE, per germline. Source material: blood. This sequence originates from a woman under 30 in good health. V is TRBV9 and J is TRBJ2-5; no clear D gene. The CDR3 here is CASSVDWAQETQYF. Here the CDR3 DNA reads TGTGCCAGCAGCGTAGACTGGGCCCAAGAGACCCAGTACTTC.